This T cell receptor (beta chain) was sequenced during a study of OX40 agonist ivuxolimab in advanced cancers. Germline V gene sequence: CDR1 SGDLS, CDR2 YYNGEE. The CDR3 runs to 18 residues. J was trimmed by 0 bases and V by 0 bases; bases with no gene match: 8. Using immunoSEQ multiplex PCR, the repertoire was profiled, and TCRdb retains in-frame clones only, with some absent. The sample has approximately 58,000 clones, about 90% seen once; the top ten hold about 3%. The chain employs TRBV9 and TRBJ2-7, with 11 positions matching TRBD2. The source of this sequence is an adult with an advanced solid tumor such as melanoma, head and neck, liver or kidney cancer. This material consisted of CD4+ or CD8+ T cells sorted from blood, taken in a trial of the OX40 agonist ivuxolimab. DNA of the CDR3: TGTGCCAGCAGCGTAGGGGCTAGCGGGAGGCTGAGCTCCTACGAGCAGTACTTC. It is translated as CASSVGASGRLSSYEQYF.